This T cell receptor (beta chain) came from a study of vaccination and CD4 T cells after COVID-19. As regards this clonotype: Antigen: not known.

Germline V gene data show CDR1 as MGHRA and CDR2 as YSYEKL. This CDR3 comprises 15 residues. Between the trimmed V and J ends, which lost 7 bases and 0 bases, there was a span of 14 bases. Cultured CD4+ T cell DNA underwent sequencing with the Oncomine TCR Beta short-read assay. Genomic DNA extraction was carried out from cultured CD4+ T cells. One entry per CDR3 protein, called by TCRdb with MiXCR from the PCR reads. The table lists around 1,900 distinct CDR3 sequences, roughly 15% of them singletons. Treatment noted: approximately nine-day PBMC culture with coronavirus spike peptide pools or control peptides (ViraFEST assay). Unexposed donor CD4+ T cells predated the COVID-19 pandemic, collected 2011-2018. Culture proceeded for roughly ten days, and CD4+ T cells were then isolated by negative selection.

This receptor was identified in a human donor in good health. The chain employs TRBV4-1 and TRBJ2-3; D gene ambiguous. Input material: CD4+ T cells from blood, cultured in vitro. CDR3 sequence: CASTYSGQSTDTQYF. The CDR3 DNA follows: TGCGCCAGCACCTACTCCGGGCAGAGCACAGATACGCAGTATTTT.